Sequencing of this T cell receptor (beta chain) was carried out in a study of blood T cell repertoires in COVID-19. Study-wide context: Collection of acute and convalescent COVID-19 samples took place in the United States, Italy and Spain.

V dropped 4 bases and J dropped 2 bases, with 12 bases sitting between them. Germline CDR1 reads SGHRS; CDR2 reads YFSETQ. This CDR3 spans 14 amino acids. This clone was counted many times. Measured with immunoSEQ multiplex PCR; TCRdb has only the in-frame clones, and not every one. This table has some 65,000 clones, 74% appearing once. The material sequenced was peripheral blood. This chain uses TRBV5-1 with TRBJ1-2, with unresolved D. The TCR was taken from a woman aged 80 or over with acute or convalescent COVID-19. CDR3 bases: TGCGCCAGCAGCACTTCCGCAAGCAACTATGGCTACACCTTC. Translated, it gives CASSTSASNYGYTF. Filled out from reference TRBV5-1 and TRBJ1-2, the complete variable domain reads KAGVTQTPRYLIKTRGQQVTLSCSPISGHRSVSWYQQTPGQGLQFLFEYFSETQRNKGNFPGRFSGRQFSNSRSEMNVSTLELGDSALYLCASSTSASNYGYTFGSGTRLTVV.